This T cell receptor (beta chain) was identified in a study of blood T cell repertoires in COVID-19. Study details: Material from acute and convalescent COVID-19 was sourced from the United States, Italy and Spain. Sample material is recorded as cDNA or gDNA derived from T cells, B-cell-depleted T cells, or PBMCs.

As processed by the authors: Reference gene primer amplification yielded estimated nucleated cell counts. Libraries were prepared by immunoSEQ multiplex PCR; TCRdb keeps only in-frame clonotypes and omits some of them. V and J calls and clone size are those listed in that table; D and trimming were worked out from the DNA. The sample records about 87,000 clones, 87% being singletons. Looked up from germline, CDR1 is MNHEY and CDR2 is SVGAGI. After removal of 5 bases from V and 2 bases from J, the junction contained 7 bases not matched to a gene. The CDR3 covers 15 residues. The chain is built from TRBV6-5 and TRBJ2-7; TRBD1 aligns across 9 bases. The sample comprised peripheral blood. The sequence was collected from a woman older than 75 with acute or convalescent COVID-19. CDR3 sequence (DNA): TGTGCCAGCAGTAGCGGGACAGGGTATCCCTACGAGCAGTACTTC. Amino acids: CASSSGTGYPYEQYF.